This T cell receptor beta chain appears in the sequencing data of a study of chemoradiotherapy in HPV16-positive cancers. This clone was detected only once. Its specificity is unknown. The V gene's germline CDR1 is GTSNPN and CDR2 SVGIG (reference sequence). The CDR3 is 14 amino acids. V was pared by 0 bases and J by 5 bases, with 12 bases between. Study outcomes and limitations: Only a couple of HPV16-positive patients supplied the functional HPV-specificity definition.

Method: immunoSEQ multiplex PCR; TCRdb's copy keeps in-frame clones and lacks some. The table lists tens of thousands of clones, roughly 90% of them singletons. The chain recombines TRBV30 with TRBJ2-3, with D possibly matching TRBD1 (5 bases). Here the sequenced sample was blood, taken from a patient who underwent chemoradiotherapy. The receptor was isolated from a human donor with HPV-associated anogenital cancer. CDR3 nucleotides: TGTGCCTGGAGTGTGCAGGGTATCAGAGATACGCAGTATTTT. Protein sequence: CAWSVQGIRDTQYF.